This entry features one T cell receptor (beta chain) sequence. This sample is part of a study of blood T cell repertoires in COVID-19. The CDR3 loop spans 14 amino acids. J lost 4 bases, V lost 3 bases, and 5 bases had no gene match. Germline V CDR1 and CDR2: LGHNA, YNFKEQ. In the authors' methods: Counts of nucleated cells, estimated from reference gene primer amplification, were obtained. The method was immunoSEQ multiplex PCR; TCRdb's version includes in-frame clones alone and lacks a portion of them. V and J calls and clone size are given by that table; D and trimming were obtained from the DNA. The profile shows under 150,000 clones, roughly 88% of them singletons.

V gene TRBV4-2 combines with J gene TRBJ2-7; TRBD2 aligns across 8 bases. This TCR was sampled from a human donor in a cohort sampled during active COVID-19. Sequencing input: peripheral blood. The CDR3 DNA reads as TGTGCCAGCAGCCAGGGACTAGAGCTTTACGAGCAGTACTTC. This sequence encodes CASSQGLELYEQYF.